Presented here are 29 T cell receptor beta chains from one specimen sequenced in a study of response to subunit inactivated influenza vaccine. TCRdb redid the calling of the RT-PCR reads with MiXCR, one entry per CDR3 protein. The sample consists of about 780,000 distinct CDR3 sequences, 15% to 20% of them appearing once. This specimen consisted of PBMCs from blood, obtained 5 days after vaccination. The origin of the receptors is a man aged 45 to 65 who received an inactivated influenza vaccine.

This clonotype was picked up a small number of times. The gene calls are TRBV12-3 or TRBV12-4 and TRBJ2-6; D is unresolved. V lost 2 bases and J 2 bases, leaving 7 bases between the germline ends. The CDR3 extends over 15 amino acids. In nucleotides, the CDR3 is TGTGCCAGCAGTTTATACCAAGCTGGGGCCAACGTCCTGACTTTC. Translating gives CASSLYQAGANVLTF.

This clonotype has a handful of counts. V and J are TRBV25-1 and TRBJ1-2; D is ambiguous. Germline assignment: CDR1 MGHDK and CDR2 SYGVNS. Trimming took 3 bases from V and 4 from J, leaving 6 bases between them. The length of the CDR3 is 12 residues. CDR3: CASSDFVYGYTF. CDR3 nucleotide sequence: TGTGCCAGCAGTGATTTCGTCTATGGCTACACCTTC.

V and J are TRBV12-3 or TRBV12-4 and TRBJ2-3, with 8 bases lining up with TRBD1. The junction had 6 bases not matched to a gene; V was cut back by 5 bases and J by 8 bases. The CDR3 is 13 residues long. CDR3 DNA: TGTGCCAGCAGTACGACAGGGGCTGGTACGCAGTATTTT. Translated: CASSTTGAGTQYF.

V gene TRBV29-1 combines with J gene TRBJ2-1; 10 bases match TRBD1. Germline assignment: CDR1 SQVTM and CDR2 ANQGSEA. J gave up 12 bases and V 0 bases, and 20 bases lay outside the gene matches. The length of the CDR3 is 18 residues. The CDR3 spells CSVEDRGDRGRRDLVQFF. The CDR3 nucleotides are TGCAGCGTTGAAGATCGGGGAGACAGGGGGCGCCGGGATCTGGTGCAGTTCTTC.

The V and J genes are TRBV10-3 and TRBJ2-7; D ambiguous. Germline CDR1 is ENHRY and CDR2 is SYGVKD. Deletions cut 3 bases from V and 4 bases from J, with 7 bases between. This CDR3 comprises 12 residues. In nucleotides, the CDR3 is TGTGCCATCAGTGATCGGAGATACGAGCAGTACTTC. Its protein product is CAISDRRYEQYF.

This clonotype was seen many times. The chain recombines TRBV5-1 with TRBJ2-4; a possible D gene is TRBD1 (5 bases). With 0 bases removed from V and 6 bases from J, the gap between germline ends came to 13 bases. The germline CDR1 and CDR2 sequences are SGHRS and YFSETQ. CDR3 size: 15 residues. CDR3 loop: CASSLEVRGSNIQYF. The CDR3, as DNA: TGCGCCAGCAGCTTGGAAGTTAGGGGATCAAACATTCAGTACTTC. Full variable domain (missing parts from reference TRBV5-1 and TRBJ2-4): KAGVTQTPRYLIKTRGQQVTLSCSPISGHRSVSWYQQTPGQGLQFLFEYFSETQRNKGNFPGRFSGRQFSNSRSEMNVSTLELGDSALYLCASSLEVRGSNIQYFGAGTRLSVL.

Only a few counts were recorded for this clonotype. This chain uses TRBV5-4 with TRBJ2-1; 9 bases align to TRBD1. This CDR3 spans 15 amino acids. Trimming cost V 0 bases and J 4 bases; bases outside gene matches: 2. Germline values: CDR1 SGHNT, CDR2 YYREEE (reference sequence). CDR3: CASSLGTGVYNEQFF. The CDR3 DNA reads TGTGCCAGCAGCTTGGGGACAGGGGTTTACAATGAGCAGTTCTTC.

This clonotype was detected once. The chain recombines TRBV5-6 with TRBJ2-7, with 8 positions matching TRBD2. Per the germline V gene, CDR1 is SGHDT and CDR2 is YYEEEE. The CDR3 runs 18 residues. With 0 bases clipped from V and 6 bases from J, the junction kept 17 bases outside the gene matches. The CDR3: CASSLVVTWSGSLAEQYF. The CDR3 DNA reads TGTGCCAGCAGCTTGGTGGTTACATGGAGCGGGAGCCTGGCCGAGCAGTACTTC.

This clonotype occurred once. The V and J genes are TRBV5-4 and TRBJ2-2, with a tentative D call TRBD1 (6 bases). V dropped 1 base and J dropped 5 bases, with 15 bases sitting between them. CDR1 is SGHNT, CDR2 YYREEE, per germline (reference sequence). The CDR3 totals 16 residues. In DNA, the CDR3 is TGTGCCAGCAGCTTGTTGTCACAGGGCAGTACCGGGGAGCTGTTTTTT. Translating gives CASSLLSQGSTGELFF.

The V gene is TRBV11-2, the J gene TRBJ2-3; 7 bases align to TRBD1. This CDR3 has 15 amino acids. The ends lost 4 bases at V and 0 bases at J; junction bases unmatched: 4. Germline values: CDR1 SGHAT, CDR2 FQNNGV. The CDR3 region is CASSSNRGSTDTQYF. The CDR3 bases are TGTGCCAGCAGCTCGAACAGGGGTAGCACAGATACGCAGTATTTT.

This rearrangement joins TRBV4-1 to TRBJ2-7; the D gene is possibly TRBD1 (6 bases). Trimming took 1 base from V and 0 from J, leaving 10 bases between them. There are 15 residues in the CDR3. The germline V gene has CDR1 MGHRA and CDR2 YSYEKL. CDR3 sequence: CASSQAGTLSYEQYF. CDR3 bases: TGCGCCAGCAGCCAAGCCGGGACACTCTCCTACGAGCAGTACTTC.

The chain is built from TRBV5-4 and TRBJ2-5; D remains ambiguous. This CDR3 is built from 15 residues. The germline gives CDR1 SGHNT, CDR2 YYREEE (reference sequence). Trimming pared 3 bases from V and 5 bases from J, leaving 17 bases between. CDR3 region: CASSYLSGPEETQYF. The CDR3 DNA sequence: TGTGCCAGCAGCTACCTCTCGGGCCCAGAGGAGACCCAGTACTTC.

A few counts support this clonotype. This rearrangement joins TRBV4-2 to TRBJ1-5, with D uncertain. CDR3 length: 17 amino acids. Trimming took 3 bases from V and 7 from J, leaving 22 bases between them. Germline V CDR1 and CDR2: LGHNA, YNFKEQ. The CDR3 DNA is TGTGCCAGCAGCCAGTCTTATCTAGGGAACGGGCACCAGCCCCAGCATTTT. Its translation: CASSQSYLGNGHQPQHF.

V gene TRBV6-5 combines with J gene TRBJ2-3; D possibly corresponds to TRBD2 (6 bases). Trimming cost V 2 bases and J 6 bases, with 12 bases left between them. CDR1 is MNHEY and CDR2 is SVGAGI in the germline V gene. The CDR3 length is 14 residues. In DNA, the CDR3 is TGTGCCAGCAGTTACGGACGGGGGAGGGATACGCAGTATTTT. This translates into CASSYGRGRDTQYF.

Written as DNA, the CDR3 is TGTGCCAGCAGCGTACGGTTCAACACTGAAGCTTTCTTT. As protein: CASSVRFNTEAFF. The chain combines TRBV9 with TRBJ1-1; D is unclear. Germline V lookup: CDR1 SGDLS, CDR2 YYNGEE. This CDR3 is 13 amino acids long. Between the trimmed V and J ends, which lost 1 base and 2 bases, there was a span of 6 bases. The entire variable domain, with the rest obtained from reference TRBV9 and TRBJ1-1, is as follows: DSGVTQTPKHLITATGQRVTLRCSPRSGDLSVYWYQQSLDQGLQFLIQYYNGEERAKGNILERFSAQQFPDLHSELNLSSLELGDSALYFCASSVRFNTEAFFGQGTRLTVV.

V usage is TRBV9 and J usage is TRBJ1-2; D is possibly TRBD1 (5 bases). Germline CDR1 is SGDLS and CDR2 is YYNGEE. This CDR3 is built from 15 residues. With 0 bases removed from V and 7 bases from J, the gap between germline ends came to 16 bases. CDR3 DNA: TGTGCCAGCAGCGTAGGGCAGGGAGTTTTCTCTGGCTACACCTTC. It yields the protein CASSVGQGVFSGYTF.

DNA for the CDR3: TGTGCCAGCAGTTTTACAGGGGCTTACTATGGCTACACCTTC. This codes for CASSFTGAYYGYTF. J is TRBJ1-2 and V is TRBV12-3 or TRBV12-4; TRBD1 matches 7 bases. After removal of 3 bases from V and 3 bases from J, the junction contained 4 bases not matched to a gene. The length of the CDR3 is 14 residues.

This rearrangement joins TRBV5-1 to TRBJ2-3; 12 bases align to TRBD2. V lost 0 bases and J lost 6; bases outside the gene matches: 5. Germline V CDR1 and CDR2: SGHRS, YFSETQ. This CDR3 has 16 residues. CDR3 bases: TGCGCCAGCAGCTTGGAGCTAGCGGGAGGGGTTGATACGCAGTATTTT. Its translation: CASSLELAGGVDTQYF.

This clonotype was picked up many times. CDR3 bases: TGCAGCGCAACCAACTACAATGAGCAGTTCTTC. Protein product: CSATNYNEQFF. The chain joins TRBV29-1 to TRBJ2-1; D is unresolved. CDR3 length: 11 amino acids. Germline values: CDR1 SQVTM, CDR2 ANQGSEA. Trimming removed 7 bases at V and 3 bases at J, with 7 bases between.

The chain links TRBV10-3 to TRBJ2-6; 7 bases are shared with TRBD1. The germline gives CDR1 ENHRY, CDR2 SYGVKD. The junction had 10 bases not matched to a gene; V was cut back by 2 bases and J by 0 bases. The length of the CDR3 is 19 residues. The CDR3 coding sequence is TGTGCCATCAGTGAGACTTCAGGGGGTGCTTTCTCTGGGGCCAACGTCCTGACTTTC. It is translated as CAISETSGGAFSGANVLTF.

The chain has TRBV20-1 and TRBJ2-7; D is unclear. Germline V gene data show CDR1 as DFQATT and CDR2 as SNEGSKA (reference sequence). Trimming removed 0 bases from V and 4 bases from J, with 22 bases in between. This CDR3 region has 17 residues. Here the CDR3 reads CSARDRGARQKLYEQYF. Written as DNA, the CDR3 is TGCAGTGCTAGAGATCGAGGCGCTAGGCAGAAGTTATACGAGCAGTACTTC.

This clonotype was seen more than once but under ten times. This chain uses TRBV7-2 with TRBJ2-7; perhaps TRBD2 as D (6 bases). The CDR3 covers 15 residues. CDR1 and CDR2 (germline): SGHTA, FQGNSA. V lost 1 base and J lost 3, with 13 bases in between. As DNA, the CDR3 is TGTGCCAGCAGCTTAGGGGGACTCCAAGGCTACGAGCAGTACTTC. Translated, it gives CASSLGGLQGYEQYF.

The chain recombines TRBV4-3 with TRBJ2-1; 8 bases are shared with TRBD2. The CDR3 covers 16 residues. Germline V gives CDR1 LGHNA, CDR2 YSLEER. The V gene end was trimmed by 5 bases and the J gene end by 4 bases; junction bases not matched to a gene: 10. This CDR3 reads CASSTGAGVTYNEQFF. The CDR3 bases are TGCGCCAGCAGCACTGGAGCGGGAGTAACGTACAATGAGCAGTTCTTC.

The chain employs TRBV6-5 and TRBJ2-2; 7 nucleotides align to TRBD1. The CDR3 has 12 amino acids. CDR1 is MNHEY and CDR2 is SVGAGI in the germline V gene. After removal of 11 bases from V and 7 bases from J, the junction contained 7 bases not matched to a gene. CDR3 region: CAATGYGGELFF. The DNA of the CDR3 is TGTGCCGCGACAGGGTACGGCGGGGAGCTGTTTTTT.

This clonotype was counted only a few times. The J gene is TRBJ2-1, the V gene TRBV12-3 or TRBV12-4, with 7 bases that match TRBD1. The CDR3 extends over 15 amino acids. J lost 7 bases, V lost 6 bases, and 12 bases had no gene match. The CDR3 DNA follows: TGTGCCAGCAGCCATACCGGGACAGCCTTTAATGAGCAGTTCTTC. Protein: CASSHTGTAFNEQFF.

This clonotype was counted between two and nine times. In DNA, the CDR3 is TGTGCCAGCAGCGTAGGTCTGACTAGCAAGACTTACGAGCAGTACTTC. Protein product: CASSVGLTSKTYEQYF. The chain is built from TRBV9 and TRBJ2-7, with 7 bases identical to TRBD2. The CDR3 totals 16 residues. In germline, CDR1 is SGDLS, CDR2 YYNGEE. Trimming cost V 0 bases and J 4 bases; bases outside gene matches: 10.

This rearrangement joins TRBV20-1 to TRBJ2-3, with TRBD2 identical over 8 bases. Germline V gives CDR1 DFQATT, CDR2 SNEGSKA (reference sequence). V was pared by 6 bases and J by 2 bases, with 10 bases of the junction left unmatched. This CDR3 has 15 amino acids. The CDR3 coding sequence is TGCAGTGCCACACCCTTAGCGGGACCCACAGATACGCAGTATTTT. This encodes CSATPLAGPTDTQYF.

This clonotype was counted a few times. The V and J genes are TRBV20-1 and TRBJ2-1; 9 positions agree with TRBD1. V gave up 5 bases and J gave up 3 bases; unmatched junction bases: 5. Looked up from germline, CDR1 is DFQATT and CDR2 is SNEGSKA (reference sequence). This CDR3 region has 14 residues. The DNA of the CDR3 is TGCAGTGCTCGACGGGACAGGGACTACAATGAGCAGTTCTTC. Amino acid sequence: CSARRDRDYNEQFF.

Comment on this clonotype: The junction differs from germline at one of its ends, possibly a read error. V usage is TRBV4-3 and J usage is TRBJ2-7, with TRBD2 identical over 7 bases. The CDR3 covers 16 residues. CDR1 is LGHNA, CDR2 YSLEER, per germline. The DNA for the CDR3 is TGCGCCGGCAGCCAAGAGGTTGCGGGAGTACTTGACGAGCAGTACTTC. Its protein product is CAGSQEVAGVLDEQYF.